Included here is one TCR beta chain sequence, with context. Its antigen remains unknown. The data belong to a study of early T cells in non-severe SARS-CoV-2 infection. Study background: Bulk RNA isolated from unsorted whole blood underwent sequencing; chains were not paired. Study results and caveats: A preference for anti-spike CD8 responses marked VDJdb matching, which missed private and CD4 specificities.

Unique molecular identifiers (one per individual cDNA molecule) were attached. Each CDR3 protein gets one entry after TCRdb re-called the 5' RACE reads with MiXCR. The sample shows fewer than 50,000 distinct CDR3 sequences, approximately 6.1% of them seen only once. The sequenced sample was whole blood. The receptor was derived from an adult who was a healthcare worker with PCR-confirmed SARS-CoV-2 infection or an uninfected control (not recorded which).

CDR3 region: CASSFETGNYGYTF. CDR3 nucleotide sequence: TGCGCCAGCAGCTTCGAGACAGGGAACTATGGCTACACCTTC. The chain couples TRBV5-1 to TRBJ1-2; 7 nucleotides match TRBD1. Germline V gene data show CDR1 as SGHRS and CDR2 as YFSETQ. The CDR3 consists of 14 residues. The V segment lost 2 bases and the J segment 2 bases; nucleotides outside the gene matches: 3.